This entry lists 23 T cell receptor beta chains sequenced from one sample in a study of T cells in Graves' hyperthyroidism and ophthalmopathy. Amplification of TCR beta CDR3 regions was performed using RNA transcripts as template. HTBI primers were employed in a first-round RT-PCR of the TCR CDR3. TCRdb used MiXCR to reprocess the multiplex PCR reads, holding one entry per CDR3 protein. The sample gives roughly 710,000 distinct CDR3 sequences, roughly a third of which show up once; around 29% is in the top ten. The sample was blood. Receptors were obtained from a middle-aged woman with Graves' hyperthyroidism.

This clonotype was observed many times. The chain is built from TRBV24-1 and TRBJ2-5; D possibly matches TRBD1 or TRBD2 (5 bases each). This CDR3 region has 14 residues. V was clipped by 2 bases and J by 7 bases, with 13 bases between them. CDR1 is KGHDR, CDR2 SFDVKD, per germline. The CDR3 loop reads CATSDWGPQGTQYF. CDR3 coding DNA: TGTGCCACCAGTGATTGGGGACCTCAGGGGACCCAGTACTTC.

This clonotype has a handful of counts. This rearrangement joins TRBV25-1 to TRBJ2-3, with 7 bases fitting TRBD2. The CDR3 consists of 14 residues. V lost 10 bases to trimming and J lost 4 bases; unmatched junction nucleotides: 11. Germline lookup yields CDR1 MGHDK and CDR2 SYGVNS. The chain's CDR3 is CATGRAATPDTQYF. CDR3 DNA sequence: TGTGCCACGGGGAGGGCGGCGACCCCAGATACGCAGTATTTT.

This clonotype has just a few counts. Mismatch with germline at one junction end may stem from a read error. The V gene is TRBV20-1, the J gene TRBJ1-1, with TRBD1 as a possible D gene (5 bases). The germline V gene has CDR1 DFQATT and CDR2 SNEGSKA (reference sequence). The CDR3 runs to 15 residues. The CDR3 loop is CSATPAGRLNAEAFF. CDR3 DNA sequence: TGCAGTGCCACGCCGGCAGGGCGACTGAACGCTGAAGCTTTCTTT.

CDR3 DNA sequence: TGTGCCAGCAGCCCAATCAGGGGGCATCAGCCCCAGCATTTT. It is translated as CASSPIRGHQPQHF. V gene TRBV11-2 combines with J gene TRBJ1-5, with 8 bases that match TRBD1. The ends lost 5 bases at V and 5 bases at J; junction bases unmatched: 5. The CDR3 spans 14 residues. Looked up from germline, CDR1 is SGHAT and CDR2 is FQNNGV.

This clonotype turned up a few times. V gene TRBV7-3 combines with J gene TRBJ2-5, with TRBD2 as a possible D gene (6 bases). The CDR3 loop spans 15 amino acids. The V gene's germline CDR1 is SGHTA and CDR2 FQGTGA. V was trimmed by 2 bases and J by 1 base, leaving 11 bases between them. Written as DNA, the CDR3 is TGTGCCAGCAGCTTACGGCGGGGTCCCCAAGAGACCCAGTACTTC. This codes for CASSLRRGPQETQYF. The variable domain in full, with the rest retrieved from reference TRBV7-3 and TRBJ2-5, is GAGVSQTPSNKVTEKGKYVELRCDPISGHTALYWYRQSLGQGPEFLIYFQGTGAADDSGLPNDRFFAVRPEGSVSTLKIQRTERGDSAVYLCASSLRRGPQETQYFGPGTRLLVL.

The rearrangement joins TRBV5-1 to TRBJ2-1; 13 nucleotides agree with TRBD2. Germline CDR1 reads SGHRS; CDR2 reads YFSETQ. Trimming cost V 4 bases and J 4 bases; bases outside gene matches: 2. This CDR3 spans 15 amino acids. The CDR3 here is CASSTSGGGYNEQFF. In nucleotides, the CDR3 is TGCGCCAGCAGCACTAGCGGGGGGGGATACAATGAGCAGTTCTTC.

The chain uses TRBV29-1 and TRBJ2-6, with 8 bases lining up with TRBD1. The CDR3 runs to 16 residues. Trimming removed 6 bases from V and 0 bases from J; junction bases left unmatched: 7. Looked up from germline, CDR1 is SQVTM and CDR2 is ANQGSEA. The CDR3 DNA follows: TGCAGCGTGGGACAGGCCTCATCCTCTGGGGCCAACGTCCTGACTTTC. This encodes CSVGQASSSGANVLTF.

This clonotype was picked up many times. The gene calls are TRBV12-3 or TRBV12-4 and TRBJ1-5; D gene uncertain. The CDR3 contains 14 residues. Trimming took off 3 bases at V and 1 base at J, with 7 bases between the two ends. CDR3 protein: CASSLGSSNQPQHF. Here the CDR3 DNA reads TGTGCCAGCAGTTTGGGCTCCAGCAATCAGCCCCAGCATTTT.

This clonotype has at least ten counts. The chain employs TRBV2 and TRBJ2-5, with 7 bases aligning to TRBD2. With 2 bases clipped from V and 7 bases from J, the junction kept 7 bases outside the gene matches. CDR3 length: 14 amino acids. From germline, CDR1 is SNHLY and CDR2 FYNNEI. CDR3 coding DNA: TGTGCCAGCAGTGAACGTAGCAGGGAGGGGACCCAGTACTTC. Residues: CASSERSREGTQYF.

Regarding this clonotype: The CDR3 end shows no conserved phenylalanine or tryptophan, and so a read error is likely. The DNA is omitted, as the CDR3 cannot be located on it reliably, and the CDR3 follows TCRdb's listing. The chain links TRBV10-2 to TRBJ1-2. CDR1 WSHSY and CDR2 SAAADI come from the germline V gene. Including both end residues, the CDR3 is 10 amino acids long. CDR3: CASSESRTAG.

The sample holds many counts of this clonotype. The chain recombines TRBV14 with TRBJ1-3; no clear D. The CDR3 sequence is 14 residues long. CDR1 SGHDN and CDR2 FVKESK come from the germline V gene. V gave up 3 bases and J gave up 0 bases, with 6 bases separating them. CDR3 sequence: CASSQGTSGNTIYF. As DNA, the CDR3 is TGTGCCAGCAGCCAGGGAACCTCTGGAAACACCATATATTTT.

This clonotype was found many times. The chain has TRBV7-2 and TRBJ1-2, with D possibly matching TRBD1 (6 bases). CDR3 length: 13 amino acids. Per the germline V gene, CDR1 is SGHTA and CDR2 is FQGNSA. V was cut by 5 bases and J by 4 bases, with 11 bases left in between. The CDR3 loop is CASSPQDSYGYTF. CDR3 DNA sequence: TGTGCCAGCAGCCCCCAGGACAGCTATGGCTACACCTTC.

Concerning this clonotype: Compared with germline, one end of the junction differs, possibly owing to a read error. This sequence joins TRBV7-3 and TRBJ1-2, with D maybe TRBD1 (6 bases). The CDR3 is 15 residues long. Per the germline V gene, CDR1 is SGHTA and CDR2 is FQGTGA. CDR3 DNA: TGCGCCAGCAGCCAGCCCCAGGGGATGGTCGATGGCTACACCTTC. As protein: CASSQPQGMVDGYTF.

This clonotype has ten or more counts. CDR3 protein: CASSLATGLNTEAFF. The CDR3 region has the DNA TGCGCCAGCAGCTTGGCCACAGGGCTGAACACTGAAGCTTTCTTT. The chain combines TRBV5-1 with TRBJ1-1; possibly TRBD1 for D (6 bases). Trimming took 0 bases from V and 0 from J, leaving 9 bases between them. The CDR3 extends over 15 amino acids. Germline V gene lookup returns CDR1 SGHRS and CDR2 YFSETQ.

This clonotype has ten or more counts. This chain joins TRBV7-3 and TRBJ2-7, with 7 bases identical to TRBD2. The ends lost 2 bases at V and 3 bases at J; junction bases unmatched: 10. Germline assignment: CDR1 SGHTA and CDR2 FQGTGA. This CDR3 spans 16 amino acids. Here the CDR3 reads CASSLRRAGANYEQYF. In DNA form, the CDR3 reads TGTGCCAGCAGCTTACGACGGGCGGGAGCGAACTACGAGCAGTACTTC.

This clonotype appeared a few times. This CDR3 reads CASKHTRTGNSYEQYF. The CDR3 region has the DNA TGTGCCAGCAAACACACCCGCACAGGGAACTCCTACGAGCAGTACTTC. The gene calls are TRBV6-2 or TRBV6-3 and TRBJ2-7; tentative D call: TRBD1 (6 bases). The CDR3 consists of 16 residues. The germline V gene encodes CDR1 MNHEY and CDR2 SVGEGT. The V and J ends lost 7 bases and 0 bases respectively, with 19 bases between them.

This chain uses TRBV7-8 with TRBJ1-4; a possible D gene is TRBD1 (6 bases). Trimming pared 5 bases from V and 5 bases from J, leaving 21 bases between. CDR1 and CDR2 (germline): SGHVS, FQNEAQ. CDR3 size: 17 residues. DNA of the CDR3: TGTGCCAGCAGCCACCCGGGGCGGGGGGGCCTCAATGAAAAACTGTTTTTT. It encodes CASSHPGRGGLNEKLFF.

J is TRBJ1-5 and V is TRBV7-9, with TRBD1 matching 10 bases. The CDR3 runs 20 residues. The V segment lost 0 bases and the J segment 5 bases; nucleotides outside the gene matches: 16. Per the germline V gene, CDR1 is SEHNR and CDR2 is FQNEAQ (reference sequence). This chain's CDR3 is CASSLASRTGTGEVDQPQHF. In nucleotides, the CDR3 is TGTGCCAGCAGCTTAGCGTCAAGGACCGGGACAGGGGAGGTAGATCAGCCCCAGCATTTT.

As regards this clonotype: This may stem from a read error, because a much larger clone lies one nucleotide away. The V gene is TRBV24-1, the J gene TRBJ1-2; D is undetermined. Per germline, CDR1 KGHDR and CDR2 SFDVKD. This CDR3 region has 13 residues. In nucleotides, the CDR3 is TGTGCCACCAGTGATTCTCCAGCCTATGGCTGCACCTTC. Protein product: CATSDSPAYGCTF.

This clonotype has just a few counts. This chain uses TRBV4-1 with TRBJ1-3, with no clear D. The germline V and J ends were trimmed by 3 bases and 8 bases, with 11 bases remaining between them. The germline gives CDR1 MGHRA, CDR2 YSYEKL. This CDR3 contains 13 residues. The CDR3 coding sequence is TGCGCCAGCAGCCAGGATTCGGGATACACCATATATTTT. Translation: CASSQDSGYTIYF.

The CDR3 nucleotides are TGTGCCAGCAGACAGCATGTTAATGAAAAACTGTTTTTT. It is translated as CASRQHVNEKLFF. This sequence joins TRBV19 and TRBJ1-4; weak D call: TRBD1 (5 bases). The CDR3 extends over 13 amino acids. CDR1 and CDR2 (germline): LNHDA, SQIVND (reference sequence). The V end lost 9 bases, the J end lost 4 bases, and 12 bases lay between the germline ends.

This clonotype was detected many times. The chain is built from TRBV11-2 and TRBJ2-7; either TRBD1 or TRBD2 may supply D (5 bases each). Germline values: CDR1 SGHAT, CDR2 FQNNGV. Trimming pared 5 bases from V and 1 base from J, leaving 18 bases between. The CDR3 length is 16 residues. CDR3 coding DNA: TGTGCCAGCAGCCCCACCGGGACGGAGTTTTCCTACGAGCAGTACTTC. Its protein product is CASSPTGTEFSYEQYF.

In its sample, this clonotype was seen a few times. This chain links TRBV2 with TRBJ2-6; D perhaps matches TRBD1 (6 bases). CDR3 length: 17 amino acids. Germline assignment: CDR1 SNHLY and CDR2 FYNNEI. The V end lost 4 bases, the J end lost 0 bases, and 13 bases lay between the germline ends. CDR3: CASSARQGYSGANVLTF. The DNA of the CDR3 is TGTGCCAGCAGTGCCCGGCAGGGGTACTCTGGGGCCAACGTCCTGACTTTC.